The 10 T cell receptor beta chains below were found in one sample sequenced in a study of blood T cell repertoires in COVID-19. Only in-frame clones appear in the TCRdb table, and some are missing; sequencing was by immunoSEQ multiplex PCR. The sample has 200,000 or so clones; around 75% are singletons. The sequenced sample was peripheral blood. The receptors shown here come from a human donor in a cohort sampled during active COVID-19.

The rearrangement uses TRBV28 and TRBJ2-7, with 9 bases fitting TRBD1. The CDR3 has 15 amino acids. The V gene end was trimmed by 6 bases and the J gene end by 7 bases; junction bases not matched to a gene: 13. Germline CDR1 and CDR2: MDHEN and SYDVKM. CDR3 protein: CASRDRQGVRREQYF. CDR3 DNA: TGTGCCAGCAGAGATCGACAGGGGGTACGTCGGGAGCAGTACTTC.

The chain carries TRBV28 and TRBJ1-6; D might be TRBD1 (5 bases). Looked up from germline, CDR1 is MDHEN and CDR2 is SYDVKM. Trimming removed 7 bases at V and 9 bases at J, with 22 bases between. CDR3 length: 16 amino acids. DNA for the CDR3: TGTGCCAGCACCTTAACGAGGCAGGGTTCGGTTTCACCCCTCCACTTT. This sequence encodes CASTLTRQGSVSPLHF.

V is TRBV6-5 and J is TRBJ1-4; D is ambiguous. The CDR3 runs to 15 residues. The V gene lost 6 bases and the J gene lost 0 bases, with 11 bases spanning the gap. The germline CDR1 and CDR2 sequences are MNHEY and SVGAGI. Written as DNA, the CDR3 is TGTGCCAGCAGCCTACAGTTTGCAACTAATGAAAAACTGTTTTTT. Its protein is CASSLQFATNEKLFF.

The V gene is TRBV7-9, the J gene TRBJ2-7; TRBD2 matches 15 bases. The CDR3 is made up of 15 amino acids. From germline, CDR1 is SEHNR and CDR2 FQNEAQ (reference sequence). J lost 4 bases, V lost 4 bases, and 2 bases had no gene match. CDR3 nucleotide sequence: TGTGCCAGCAGCTCCGGGACTAGCGGGAGGTACGAGCAGTACTTC. Translation gives CASSSGTSGRYEQYF.

This clone was picked up a small number of times. CDR3 DNA: TGTGCCAGCAGCCCCATGAATCAGCCCCAGCATTTT. This encodes CASSPMNQPQHF. The chain combines TRBV7-9 with TRBJ1-5; D ambiguous. Trimming stripped 5 bases from V and 4 bases from J, with 6 bases between. Germline assignment: CDR1 SEHNR and CDR2 FQNEAQ (reference sequence). This CDR3 is 12 amino acids long.

The gene calls are TRBV18 and TRBJ2-7, with D maybe TRBD2 (5 bases). V was shortened by 3 bases and J by 5 bases, with 14 bases between the two germline ends. The CDR3 runs 14 residues. Germline V gives CDR1 KGHSH, CDR2 LQKENI. The CDR3 DNA reads TGTGCCAGCTCACCGCGGCTCGACGGGGACGAGCAGTACTTC. It specifies CASSPRLDGDEQYF.

The chain uses TRBV7-9 and TRBJ2-7; D possibly corresponds to TRBD1 (6 bases). The CDR3 extends over 14 amino acids. Germline values: CDR1 SEHNR, CDR2 FQNEAQ (reference sequence). V was trimmed by 4 bases and J by 0 bases, leaving 10 bases between them. CDR3 sequence: CASSSTGSSYEQYF. DNA for the CDR3: TGTGCCAGCAGCTCAACAGGGAGCTCCTACGAGCAGTACTTC.

This chain joins TRBV27 and TRBJ1-1; 9 bases are shared with TRBD1. Losses at the gene ends were 3 bases for V and 4 bases for J; bases not matched to a gene: 6. This CDR3 is built from 15 residues. Per germline, CDR1 MNHEY and CDR2 SMNVEV (reference sequence). The CDR3 spells CASSLLQGAPTEAFF. As DNA, the CDR3 is TGTGCCAGCAGTTTGCTACAGGGGGCGCCCACTGAAGCTTTCTTT.

A remark on this clone: The sample carries other DNA sequences with the same CDR3. V is TRBV7-2 and J is TRBJ2-7, with unresolved D. The ends were cut back, 5 bases at V and 2 bases at J, with 7 bases in the middle. This CDR3 comprises 12 residues. Germline V gives CDR1 SGHTA, CDR2 FQGNSA. The CDR3 is CASSSSAYEQYF. CDR3 nucleotide sequence: TGTGCCAGCAGCAGTTCGGCCTACGAGCAGTACTTC.

The V and J genes are TRBV7-2 and TRBJ1-1; TRBD1 is a possible D gene (5 bases). Deletions cut 3 bases from V and 1 base from J, with 12 bases between. Germline V gene lookup returns CDR1 SGHTA and CDR2 FQGNSA. The CDR3 runs 15 residues. The CDR3 DNA follows: TGTGCCAGCAGCTTGGGGTCAGGGTGGAACACTGAAGCTTTCTTT. Protein: CASSLGSGWNTEAFF.